The rows below give T cell receptor beta chains drawn from one sample of a study of shared clonotypes between healthy human individuals. Measured with immunoSEQ multiplex PCR; TCRdb has only the in-frame clones, and not every one. Among 2 million to 2.5 million clones listed, about nine tenths were seen once. Sequenced material: naive CD4+ T cells from PBMCs. Receptors originate from a man between 18 and 29 years old in good health. Some clones in this sample may be carry-over from other donors' samples. The CDR3 runs from the conserved cysteine through the conserved F or W. The D gene is left open where the match is weak. For some rows the clone size is stated as once, few or many, or as a class when expanded; others skip it.

CDR3nt,CDR3aa,j_gene,abundance,d_gene,v_gene
TGTGCCAGCAACCTATTGGGTGGGACGGGTACCTACGAGCAGTACTTC,CASNLLGGTGTYEQYF,TRBJ2-7,once,-,TRBV7-2
TGTGCCAGCTCACCCGGGCCCACTATGAACACTGAAGCTTTCTTT,CASSPGPTMNTEAFF,TRBJ1-1,-,-,TRBV18
TGCGCCAGCAGCTCTGGACAGAACAGCGTCTCTGGAAACACCATATATTTT,CASSSGQNSVSGNTIYF,TRBJ1-3,-,-,TRBV5-1
TGCGCCAGCAGCCCGGGCGGGACAGGGTACTACGAGCAGTACTTC,CASSPGGTGYYEQYF,TRBJ2-7,-,TRBD1,TRBV5-1
TGTGCCAGCAGCTTTCAAAGGGTCACTGAAGCTTTCTTT,CASSFQRVTEAFF,TRBJ1-1,few,-,TRBV11-2
TGTGCCAGCAGTTTCTTGACAGCCGGGGCCAACGTCCTGACTTTC,CASSFLTAGANVLTF,TRBJ2-6,-,-,TRBV28
TGCGCCAGCGCGCGTCAGGGGCGTACGGGAGAGCAGTACTTC,CASARQGRTGEQYF,TRBJ2-7,once,-,TRBV5-1
TGTGCCAGCAGCCAGGGACTAGCGGGAGGGCCAAACTTTGTCTATGAGCAGTTCTTC,CASSQGLAGGPNFVYEQFF,TRBJ2-1,once,TRBD2,TRBV11-2
TGTGCCAGCTCCCCGACTAGCGGGGAGGATACGCAGTATTTT,CASSPTSGEDTQYF,TRBJ2-3,-,TRBD2,TRBV18
TGTGCCAGCAGCCAAGGCGGGACTAGCTCCTACAATGAGCAGTTCTTC,CASSQGGTSSYNEQFF,TRBJ2-1,-,TRBD2,TRBV4-2
TGTGCCAGTAGTAGCGGTCCCGGACAGGGGGTCCCCGGGGAGCTGTTTTTT,CASSSGPGQGVPGELFF,TRBJ2-2,-,TRBD1,TRBV19
TGCGCCAGCAGCCAATCTGGGCAGACAGGCCCTAGCAATCAGCCCCAGCATTTT,CASSQSGQTGPSNQPQHF,TRBJ1-5,-,-,TRBV4-1
TGCAGCGTCGGGGAGGGAGACACTGAAGCTTTCTTT,CSVGEGDTEAFF,TRBJ1-1,-,-,TRBV29-1
TGTGCTAGTGGTTTGGGACAACCTATGAACACTGAAGCTTTCTTT,CASGLGQPMNTEAFF,TRBJ1-1,-,-,TRBV12-5
TGTGCCAGCAGTTTACCCCCCAGCACTGAAGCTTTCTTT,CASSLPPSTEAFF,TRBJ1-1,-,-,TRBV28
TGTGCCAGCAGTTATCTCGGCACCGGGGAGCTGTTTTTT,CASSYLGTGELFF,TRBJ2-2,-,-,TRBV6-5
TGCGCCAGCAGACAGCCCCGAGAGGGCACTGAAGCTTTCTTT,CASRQPREGTEAFF,TRBJ1-1,-,-,TRBV4-1
TGTGCCTGGAGTTCTCTAGCGGGAGTGGCGCAGTATTTT,CAWSSLAGVAQYF,TRBJ2-3,-,TRBD2,TRBV30
TGTGCCAGCAGTTACAACGGGCGAAAGAACACTGAAGCTTTCTTT,CASSYNGRKNTEAFF,TRBJ1-1,-,-,TRBV6-5
TGCGCCAGCAGCCCCGCCCTAGCGGCCTACAATGAGCAGTTCTTC,CASSPALAAYNEQFF,TRBJ2-1,-,TRBD2,TRBV5-1
TGTGCGACACAGACAGGAACTGGAAACACCATATATTTT,CATQTGTGNTIYF,TRBJ1-3,-,-,TRBV15
TGTGCCAGCAGTCCCCTAATGGGATTACAGTTCTTC,CASSPLMGLQFF,TRBJ2-1,-,-,TRBV27
TGTGCCAGCAGCTTCGGGGCCGGGCAGGGTGAGACCCAGTACTTC,CASSFGAGQGETQYF,TRBJ2-5,once,-,TRBV7-9
TGTGCCAGCAGCTTACAAGGCCCGCGGGAGACCCAGTACTTC,CASSLQGPRETQYF,TRBJ2-5,-,-,TRBV7-9
TGCGCCAGCAGCTTGGGGCAGGGGGATGCTAATGAAAAACTGTTTTTT,CASSLGQGDANEKLFF,TRBJ1-4,-,TRBD1,TRBV5-1
TGCGCCAGCAGCCCCCCCCTCGGGACAGGGAACCAAGAGACCCAGTACTTC,CASSPPLGTGNQETQYF,TRBJ2-5,-,TRBD1,TRBV5-1
TGTGCCAGCAGCCAAACAGGGGGCCCTTGGGGCTACACCTTC,CASSQTGGPWGYTF,TRBJ1-2,-,TRBD1,TRBV6-5
TGTGCCAGCAGTCAACAGGGCAACTATGGCTACACCTTC,CASSQQGNYGYTF,TRBJ1-2,-,-,TRBV6-6
TGCGCCAGCAGAGGGGGGCGTGAGACCCAGTACTTC,CASRGGRETQYF,TRBJ2-5,-,-,TRBV5-1
TGTGCCAGCAGTTGGGGGGTTGGGATCTCCTACGAGCAGTACTTC,CASSWGVGISYEQYF,TRBJ2-7,-,-,TRBV28
TGTGCCAGCAGTGAGCAGGGGGCACCGAGCTCTGGAAACACCATATATTTT,CASSEQGAPSSGNTIYF,TRBJ1-3,once,TRBD1,TRBV2